The 14 T cell receptor beta chains given below trace back to one sample, sequenced in a study of liver allograft versus peripheral blood T cells. Study at large: The study compared liver allograft T cell receptor repertoires against peripheral blood repertoires of liver transplant recipients.

Each CDR3 protein is one row after TCRdb ran MiXCR on the reads. The sample includes thousands of distinct CDR3 sequences, roughly 15% of them seen just once. These receptor sequences come from a human patient who had a liver transplant. Some T cells may have come from the graft donor.

This clonotype is medium-sized within its sample. This chain joins TRBV29-1 and TRBJ2-3, with D perhaps matching TRBD2 (5 bases). Germline values: CDR1 SQVTM, CDR2 ANQGSEA. Deletions cut 4 bases from V and 2 bases from J, with 10 bases between. This CDR3 spans 13 amino acids. CDR3 region: CSVGSAATDTQYF. For the CDR3, the DNA is TGCAGCGTTGGGTCAGCGGCCACAGATACGCAGTATTTT.

This clonotype is medium-sized in the sample. The V and J genes are TRBV15 and TRBJ2-5; tentative D call: TRBD2 (6 bases). There are 16 residues in the CDR3. From germline, CDR1 is LNHNV and CDR2 YYDKDF (reference sequence). The ends were cut back, 1 base at V and 2 bases at J, with 14 bases in the middle. CDR3 region: CATSRARIAAQETQYF. In DNA form, the CDR3 reads TGTGCCACCAGCAGAGCACGTATAGCGGCTCAAGAGACCCAGTACTTC.

The chain uses TRBV20-1 and TRBJ2-1; the D gene is possibly TRBD2 (5 bases). Trimming took off 6 bases at V and 1 base at J, with 10 bases between the two ends. In germline, CDR1 is DFQATT, CDR2 SNEGSKA (reference sequence). The CDR3 length is 13 residues. The CDR3 reads CSALAPSYNEQFF. In DNA, the CDR3 is TGCAGTGCCCTAGCCCCTTCCTACAATGAGCAGTTCTTC.

For this clonotype: A much larger clone sits a single nucleotide away, making a read error possible. The chain uses TRBV28 and TRBJ1-3; D not resolved. This CDR3 contains 13 residues. Germline CDR1 reads MDHEN; CDR2 reads SYDVKM. Written as DNA, the CDR3 is TGTGCCAGCATAGCACACCCCGGGAACACCATGTATTTT. Amino acids: CASIAHPGNTMYF.

The CDR3 protein is CASSLRTSGRLEQFF. The CDR3 nucleotides are TGTGCCAGCAGTTTAAGGACTAGCGGGAGACTTGAGCAGTTCTTC. The chain combines TRBV12-3 or TRBV12-4 with TRBJ2-1, with 13 bases aligning to TRBD2. This CDR3 has 15 amino acids. The J segment lost 9 bases and the V segment lost 2 bases, leaving 4 bases of the junction unmatched.

This sequence joins TRBV7-3 and TRBJ2-1; possibly TRBD2 for D (5 bases). This CDR3 is built from 12 residues. Germline V gene data show CDR1 as SGHTA and CDR2 as FQGTGA. Trimming shortened V by 1 base and J by 8 bases, and 6 bases separated the two germline ends. This CDR3 is CASSLIGDEQFF. The CDR3 nucleotides are TGTGCCAGCAGCTTAATCGGGGATGAGCAGTTCTTC.

This clonotype was observed a handful of times. The genes are TRBV5-6 and TRBJ2-5; D is uncertain. The CDR3 extends over 16 amino acids. Germline V lookup: CDR1 SGHDT, CDR2 YYEEEE. V dropped 3 bases and J dropped 4 bases, with 19 bases sitting between them. CDR3 region: CASSSNLGQVGETQYF. CDR3 bases: TGTGCCAGCAGCTCCAACCTCGGGCAGGTCGGAGAGACCCAGTACTTC.

This sequence joins TRBV28 and TRBJ2-1; TRBD2 matches at 7 bases. The CDR3 runs to 16 residues. CDR1 and CDR2 from the germline V gene are MDHEN and SYDVKM. With 8 bases clipped from V and 0 bases from J, the junction kept 10 bases outside the gene matches. CDR3 DNA sequence: TGTGCCAGCGAGTCTAGCGGTACCTACTCCTACAATGAGCAGTTCTTC. As protein: CASESSGTYSYNEQFF.

This clonotype is medium-sized in the sample. The chain combines TRBV24-1 with TRBJ2-7; D is perhaps TRBD1 (6 bases). This CDR3 is 13 amino acids long. V was trimmed by 4 bases and J by 7 bases, leaving 13 bases between them. Per germline, CDR1 KGHDR and CDR2 SFDVKD. CDR3 DNA: TGTGCCACCAGTGAGGGGGCTACGAATGAGCAGTACTTC. Translated, it gives CATSEGATNEQYF.

This clonotype was seen a handful of times. The V and J genes are TRBV20-1 and TRBJ1-3; TRBD1 is a possible D gene (6 bases). The V and J ends lost 0 bases and 0 bases respectively, with 15 bases between them. The CDR3 is 17 amino acids. The germline V gene has CDR1 DFQATT and CDR2 SNEGSKA (reference sequence). CDR3 loop: CSARDPGRGASGNTIYF. The CDR3, as DNA: TGCAGTGCTAGAGACCCTGGCAGGGGAGCCTCTGGAAACACCATATATTTT.

The chain combines TRBV7-9 with TRBJ2-7; D gene uncertain. Germline assignment: CDR1 SEHNR and CDR2 FQNEAQ (reference sequence). The CDR3 is 14 amino acids. V was shortened by 4 bases and J by 3 bases, with 13 bases between the two germline ends. CDR3 DNA: TGTGCCAGCAGCTCCACCTACGGATACTACGAGCAGTACTTC. Protein sequence: CASSSTYGYYEQYF.

This clonotype turned up a few times. This chain connects TRBV5-3 to TRBJ1-2; no clear D. TRBV5-3 is an ORF, with its function uncertain. The CDR3 loop spans 14 amino acids. The V gene lost 5 bases and the J gene lost 0 bases, with 11 bases spanning the gap. The CDR3 DNA is TGTGCCAGAAGTGCCGGACGGTCTAACTATGGCTACACCTTC. Amino acid sequence: CARSAGRSNYGYTF.

This clonotype was seen at least ten times. The chain couples TRBV20-1 to TRBJ1-2; no clear D gene. Deletions cut 6 bases from V and 11 bases from J, with 19 bases between. CDR3 length equals 12 residues. The germline V gene encodes CDR1 DFQATT and CDR2 SNEGSKA (reference sequence). As DNA, the CDR3 is TGCAGTGCCCAGTATGGAGACTCCTGGTACACCTTC. Amino acids: CSAQYGDSWYTF.

Judged by abundance, this clonotype is medium-sized. V and J are TRBV29-1 and TRBJ2-1; 10 nucleotides match TRBD2. From germline, CDR1 is SQVTM and CDR2 ANQGSEA. V was pared by 5 bases and J by 2 bases, with 6 bases of the junction left unmatched. The CDR3 is made up of 15 amino acids. The chain's CDR3 is CSVRILAGTYNEQFF. DNA of the CDR3: TGCAGCGTTAGAATACTAGCGGGGACCTACAATGAGCAGTTCTTC.